The text below deals with one T cell receptor beta chain. Treatment meaning: randomized to nivolumab then ipilimumab (arm A) or the reverse (arm B). The data were obtained in a study of sequential checkpoint blockade in melanoma. The method was immunoSEQ multiplex PCR; TCRdb's version includes in-frame clones alone and lacks a portion of them. Among some 3,500 clones listed, approximately 57% were seen once. The receptor was derived from a human patient with melanoma. Some clones in this sample may be carry-over from other donors' samples. The sample consisted of CD8+ T cells sorted from blood (inferred from file names), taken from a patient given nivolumab and ipilimumab in sequence.

CDR3: CASSQGSISTGELFF. The CDR3 region has the DNA TGCGCCAGCAGCCAAGGCTCTATCTCCACCGGGGAGCTGTTTTTT. V is TRBV4-3 and J is TRBJ2-2; D gene unclear. The germline V and J ends were trimmed by 1 base and 4 bases, with 10 bases remaining between them. This CDR3 is built from 15 residues. Germline CDR1 reads LGHNA; CDR2 reads YSLEER.